This T cell receptor (beta chain) emerged from a study of cytomegalovirus exposure and HLA in healthy donors. General study points: Follow-up analysis later connected one missense variant in DCLRE1C with trimming of TCR beta V- and J-genes. In a later analysis, specific HLA alleles were associated with over 15,000 TCR beta sequences at a 0.05 false discovery rate.

The CDR3 length is 14 residues. Trimming took 1 base from V and 2 from J, leaving 9 bases between them. Germline values: CDR1 ENHRY, CDR2 SYGVKD. Comments on this clone: Its antigen remains unidentified.

The PCR employed 60 Vbeta primers together with 13 Jbeta primers. Original data processing: In a later analysis, around 10 million of 83 million or so unique beta chains occurred in at least two donors. Data came from immunoSEQ multiplex PCR; TCRdb stores just in-frame clones and leaves some out. D and trimming come from the DNA, and the V and J calls and clone size come from that table. Of 150,000 to 200,000 clones in the sample, about 75% were seen once. V gene TRBV10-3 combines with J gene TRBJ2-7; D perhaps matches TRBD1 (6 bases). Sequencing input: PBMCs. The receptor was derived from a female donor in good health and CMV-seronegative. Written as DNA, the CDR3 is TGTGCCATCAGTGAGTTGGACAGAGCCTACGAGCAGTACTTC. Protein sequence: CAISELDRAYEQYF.